This T cell receptor beta chain was identified in a study of CXCR3-negative and CXCR3-positive naive CD8 T cells. Whole-study results and caveats: Diversity ran similarly high across both naive subsets but far lower in memory CD8+ cells. CXCR3-negative naive cells had less hydrophobic TRB CDR3s than did CXCR3-positive naive cells.

With regard to this clonotype: Its antigen is currently unknown.

CDR3 length: 13 residues. Germline V CDR1 and CDR2: SGHDT, YYEEEE. Sorts that each held 300,000 cells were run in triplicate for every CD8+ T cell subset. Cells classed as naive CD8+ T cells were CD45RO-CCR7+CD27+CD95-. The authors made the TRB cDNA libraries by 5' RACE using UMI labels. TCRdb reprocessed the 5' RACE reads; each CDR3 protein has one entry and no DNA is given. The sample totals around 160,000 distinct CDR3 sequences. This clonotype was obtained from a human donor in good health. Some clones in this sample may be carry-over from other donors' samples. The sample was naive CXCR3+ CD8+ T cells from blood. The sample's subset: CD45RO-CCR7+CD27+CD95- naive CD8+ T cells expressing CXCR3 (TNR3+). This chain links TRBV5-6 with TRBJ2-7. This CDR3 reads CASSLEVSYEQYF. The variable domain in full, with the rest retrieved from reference TRBV5-6 and TRBJ2-7, is DAGVTQSPTHLIKTRGQQVTLRCSPKSGHDTVSWYQQALGQGPQFIFQYYEEEERQRGNFPDRFSGHQFPNYSSELNVNALLLGDSALYLCASSLEVSYEQYFGPGTRLTVT.